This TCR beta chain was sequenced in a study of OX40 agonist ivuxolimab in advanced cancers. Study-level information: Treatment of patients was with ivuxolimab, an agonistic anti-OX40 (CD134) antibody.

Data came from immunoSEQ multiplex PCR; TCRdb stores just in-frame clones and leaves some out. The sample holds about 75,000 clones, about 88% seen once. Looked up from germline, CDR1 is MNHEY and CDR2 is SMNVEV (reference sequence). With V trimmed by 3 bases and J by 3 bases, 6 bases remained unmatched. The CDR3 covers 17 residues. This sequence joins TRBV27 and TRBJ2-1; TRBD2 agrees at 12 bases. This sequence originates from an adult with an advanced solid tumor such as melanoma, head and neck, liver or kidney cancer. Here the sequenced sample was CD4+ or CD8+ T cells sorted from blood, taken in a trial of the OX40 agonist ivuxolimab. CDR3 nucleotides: TGTGCCAGCAGTTTCCGAAGGACTAGCGGGAACTACAATGAGCAGTTCTTC. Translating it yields CASSFRRTSGNYNEQFF.